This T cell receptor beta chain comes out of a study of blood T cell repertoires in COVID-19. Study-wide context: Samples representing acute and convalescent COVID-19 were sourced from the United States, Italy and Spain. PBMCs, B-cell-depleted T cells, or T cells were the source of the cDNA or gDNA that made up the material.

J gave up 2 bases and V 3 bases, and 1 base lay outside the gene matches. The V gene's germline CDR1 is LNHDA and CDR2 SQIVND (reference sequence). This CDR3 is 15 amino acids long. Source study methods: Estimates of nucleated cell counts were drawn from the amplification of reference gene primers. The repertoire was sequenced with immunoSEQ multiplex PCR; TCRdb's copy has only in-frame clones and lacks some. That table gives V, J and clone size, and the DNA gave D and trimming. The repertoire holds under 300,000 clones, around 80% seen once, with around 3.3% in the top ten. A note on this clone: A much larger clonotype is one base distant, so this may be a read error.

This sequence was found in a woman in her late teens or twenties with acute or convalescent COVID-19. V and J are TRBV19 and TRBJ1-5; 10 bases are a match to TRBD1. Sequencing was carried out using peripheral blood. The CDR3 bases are TGTGCCAGTAGTATGGGGACAGGGGGCAATCAGCCCCAGCATTTT. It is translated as CASSMGTGGNQPQHF.